The rows below give T cell receptor beta chains drawn from one sample of a study of T cell responses to AZD1222 COVID-19 vaccine. This table comes from immunoSEQ multiplex PCR, and its TCRdb copy is limited to in-frame clones, with some not included. The data contain 80,000 or so clones, approximately 90% of them singletons. This specimen was peripheral blood, taken on day 0 of MenACWY control vaccination. The receptors were gathered from an adult in good health. The CDR3 runs from the conserved cysteine through the conserved F or W. D genes are given only for firm matches. The size field is filled for only some rows; it gives once, few, many or a size class.

v_gene	j_gene	abundance	d_gene	CDR3nt	CDR3aa
TRBV18	TRBJ1-3	once	-	TGTGCCAGCTCACCGGGGCACCAGGGAAACACCATATATTTT	CASSPGHQGNTIYF
TRBV7-9	TRBJ1-2	-	-	TGTGCCAGCATCGGGGGGCTCGATCCTACCTATGGCTACACCTTC	CASIGGLDPTYGYTF
TRBV7-2	TRBJ1-5	-	TRBD1	TGTGCCAGCAGCTTAGTAGGAGGGGGCACGGAGCCCCAGCATTTT	CASSLVGGGTEPQHF
TRBV5-6	TRBJ2-5	-	-	TGTGCCAGCAGCCCCACCAGGGAGGTGACCCCAAGATTGACCCAGTACTTC	CASSPTREVTPRLTQYF
TRBV5-6	TRBJ2-2	-	TRBD1	TGTGCCAGCAGCTTACAGGGGACCGGGGAGCTGTTTTTT	CASSLQGTGELFF
TRBV27	TRBJ2-1	-	TRBD2	TGTGCCACCCCCGGGACTAGCGGGAGGGCCAGGTGGGGGGAGCAGTTCTTC	CATPGTSGRARWGEQFF
TRBV27	TRBJ1-2	-	-	TGTGCCAGCAGTTTATTTGGGGCCCACTATGGCTACACCTTC	CASSLFGAHYGYTF
TRBV6-5	TRBJ2-7	-	-	TGTGCCAGCAGTTACTCTAACAGTGCCTACGAGCAGTACTTC	CASSYSNSAYEQYF
TRBV7-3	TRBJ2-5	-	TRBD1	TGTGCCAGCAGCACCGGACAGGGCGGAGAGACCCAGTACTTC	CASSTGQGGETQYF
TRBV4-3	TRBJ2-7	-	-	TGCGCCAGCAGCCAAGATCGTGTGTCCTACGAGCAGTACTTC	CASSQDRVSYEQYF
TRBV30	TRBJ1-2	-	-	TGTGCCATGGGACGGGTGACGAACTATGGCTACACCTTC	CAMGRVTNYGYTF
TRBV5-6	TRBJ2-5	-	TRBD1	TGTGCCAGCAGGCTGACAGGGGACGGGGAGACCCAGTACTTC	CASRLTGDGETQYF
TRBV5-1	TRBJ2-3	few	TRBD2	TGCGCCAGCAGCTTGGGGGACTATCCGGGAGATACGCAGTATTTT	CASSLGDYPGDTQYF
TRBV11-3	TRBJ1-1	-	TRBD1	TGTGCCAGCAGCTTTGGGCCCTCAGGGGGAGCTTTCTTT	CASSFGPSGGAFF
TRBV28	TRBJ2-7	-	-	TGTGCCAGCAGCTACACAGGCAGGGAGCAGTACTTC	CASSYTGREQYF
TRBV5-1	TRBJ1-3	-	TRBD1	TGCGCCAGCAGCCCACAGGGGTCTGGAAACACCATATATTTT	CASSPQGSGNTIYF
TRBV7-2	TRBJ1-5	-	TRBD1	TGTGCCAGCAGCCCCGGAGGGGGCAGCCAGCCCCAGCATTTT	CASSPGGGSQPQHF
TRBV19	TRBJ1-1	-	-	TGTGCCAGTAGTATAAGAGGCGGCGAAGCTTTCTTT	CASSIRGGEAFF
TRBV2	TRBJ1-5	once	-	TGTGCCAGCAGAGGCAGCTCGATCAATCAGCCCCAGCATTTT	CASRGSSINQPQHF
TRBV28	TRBJ1-5	-	-	TGTGCCAGCAGTTTACTACAGGGAGCGGGTGGTCAGCCCCAGCATTTT	CASSLLQGAGGQPQHF
TRBV5-4	TRBJ2-5	-	-	TGTGCCAGCAGCCGGGACGGAGGGGAGACCCAGTACTTC	CASSRDGGETQYF
TRBV27	TRBJ1-2	-	TRBD1	TGTGCCAGCAGCAAGGACAGGACCTATGGCTACACCTTC	CASSKDRTYGYTF
TRBV7-2	TRBJ2-3	-	-	TGTGCCAGCAGCAAACCACAGGTTACAGATACGCAGTATTTT	CASSKPQVTDTQYF
TRBV4-1	TRBJ1-2	-	-	TGCGCCAGCAGCCAAGCGGGCCTGGGCTATGGCTACACCTTC	CASSQAGLGYGYTF
TRBV7-2	TRBJ1-2	once	TRBD1	TGTGCCAGCAGCCCCGGAAACAGGGGGTCAGGGGGCTACACCTTC	CASSPGNRGSGGYTF
TRBV6-5	TRBJ1-1	-	-	TGTGCCAGCACCCTCCGGGGGGGAAACACTGAAGCTTTCTTT	CASTLRGGNTEAFF
TRBV7-9	TRBJ2-7	-	TRBD2	TGTGCCAGCAGCTTAGTTGGGCTAGCGGCCCAGCAAGACTTC	CASSLVGLAAQQDF
TRBV29-1	TRBJ1-2	-	-	TGCAGCGCTGTTCAACAGGGAAATGGTGGCTACACCTTC	CSAVQQGNGGYTF
TRBV27	TRBJ2-7	-	-	TGTGCCAGCAGTTTCCGGGGCCTGGACGAGCAGTACTTC	CASSFRGLDEQYF
TRBV27	TRBJ1-1	-	TRBD1	TGTGCCAGCAGCTCCGTGACAGGGGGCGCGGGGAACACTGAAGCTTTCTTT	CASSSVTGGAGNTEAFF
TRBV9	TRBJ2-1	-	-	TGTGCCAGCAGCGCCACGGAGGGGCTTGGGCAGTTCTTC	CASSATEGLGQFF
TRBV5-6	TRBJ1-4	once	-	TGTGCCAGCAGCTTATCTCCAAGTTCTAATGAAAAACTGTTTTTT	CASSLSPSSNEKLFF
TRBV18	TRBJ2-1	once	-	TGTGCCAGCTCACCAACCTCCGGGGGATACAATGAGCAGTTCTTC	CASSPTSGGYNEQFF
TRBV9	TRBJ1-4	-	-	TGTGCCAGCAGCCTCACTAGTGCAACTAATGAAAAACTGTTTTTT	CASSLTSATNEKLFF
TRBV11-2	TRBJ1-2	-	-	TGTGCCAGCAGCCCTAGGCCCAGCGGCAACTATGGCTACACCTTC	CASSPRPSGNYGYTF
TRBV9	TRBJ1-1	-	-	TGTGCCAGCAGCGTAGGATTCGGGGGGAGGGACACTGAAGCTTTCTTT	CASSVGFGGRDTEAFF
TRBV5-1	TRBJ1-1	-	TRBD1	TGCGCCAGCAGCCTGGGGACAGGCACTGAAGCTTTCTTT	CASSLGTGTEAFF
TRBV11-2	TRBJ1-2	-	-	TGTGCCAGCAGCACGACGGGAGCGGGCACCTATGGCTACACCTTC	CASSTTGAGTYGYTF
TRBV28	TRBJ1-1	-	-	TGTGCCAGCAGAATTGGGTTGGGTGCTTTCTTT	CASRIGLGAFF
TRBV7-9	TRBJ1-5	-	-	TGTGCCAGCAGCTCACAGGGAAATCAGCCCCAGCATTTT	CASSSQGNQPQHF
TRBV19	TRBJ2-7	-	TRBD2	TGTGCCAGTAGTATAGGGGAGGGGGAGCAGTACTTC	CASSIGEGEQYF
TRBV6-4	TRBJ1-5	-	TRBD1	TGTGCCAGCATCGGATGGACAGGGAACATCCCTCGGGGCAATCAGCCCCAGCATTTT	CASIGWTGNIPRGNQPQHF